Sequencing of this T cell receptor beta chain was carried out in a study of early T cells in non-severe SARS-CoV-2 infection. Study-wide context: RNA in bulk from unsorted whole blood was sequenced, and chains were unpaired.

This clonotype occurred a few times. Its specificity is unknown. Study outcomes and limitations: Missing private and CD4 specificities, VDJdb matching favored anti-spike CD8 responses.

Unique molecular identifiers were attached to individual cDNA molecules. In TCRdb, the 5' RACE reads were re-called with MiXCR into one record per CDR3 protein. The data hold some 30,000 distinct CDR3 sequences, with 6.6% observed a single time. Trimming removed 1 base from V and 5 bases from J, with 12 bases in between. This CDR3 spans 15 amino acids. Germline V CDR1 and CDR2: MGHRA, YSYEKL. The chain joins TRBV4-1 to TRBJ2-1; D uncertain. Sequenced material: whole blood. This clonotype was sampled from an adult who was a healthcare worker with PCR-confirmed SARS-CoV-2 infection or an uninfected control (not recorded which). The CDR3 here is CASSQVPIVDNEQFF. Written as DNA, the CDR3 is TGCGCCAGCAGCCAAGTCCCGATCGTGGACAATGAGCAGTTCTTC.